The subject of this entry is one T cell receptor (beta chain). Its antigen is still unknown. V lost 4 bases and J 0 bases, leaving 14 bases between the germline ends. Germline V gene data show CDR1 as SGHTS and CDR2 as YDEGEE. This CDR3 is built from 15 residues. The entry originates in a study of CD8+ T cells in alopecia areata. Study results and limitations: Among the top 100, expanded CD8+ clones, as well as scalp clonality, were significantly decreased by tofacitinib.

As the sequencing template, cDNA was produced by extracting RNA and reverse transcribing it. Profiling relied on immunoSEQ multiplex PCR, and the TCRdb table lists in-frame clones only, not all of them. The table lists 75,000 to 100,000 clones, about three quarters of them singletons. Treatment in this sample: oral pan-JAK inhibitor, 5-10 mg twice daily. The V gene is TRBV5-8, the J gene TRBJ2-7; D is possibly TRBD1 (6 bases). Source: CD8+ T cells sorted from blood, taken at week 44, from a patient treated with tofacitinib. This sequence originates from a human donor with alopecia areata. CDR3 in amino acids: CASSALPGHSYEQYF. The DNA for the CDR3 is TGTGCCAGCAGCGCACTCCCGGGACACTCCTACGAGCAGTACTTC.